This entry concerns a single T cell receptor (beta chain). Its matching antigen is unknown. Germline CDR1 MNHNY, CDR2 SVGAGI (reference sequence). CDR3 length equals 16 residues. V lost 2 bases to trimming and J lost 7 bases, with 17 bases between them. The entry originates in a study of cytomegalovirus exposure and HLA in healthy donors. Study-wide results and limits: The classifier was said to identify cytomegalovirus status with high specificity and sensitivity.

The PCR used 60 Vbeta and 13 Jbeta primers. TCRdb's copy holds only in-frame clones and misses some; the assay was immunoSEQ multiplex PCR. The sample has approximately 79,000 clones, around 77% seen once. The receptor was isolated from a woman in her forties in good health and CMV-seropositive. Sequenced material: PBMCs. The chain employs TRBV6-6 and TRBJ1-4; maybe TRBD1 (5 bases). CDR3 DNA sequence: TGTGCCAGCAGTTACACGGGGGGAGGGATGGGTGAAAAACTGTTTTTT. Amino acids: CASSYTGGGMGEKLFF.